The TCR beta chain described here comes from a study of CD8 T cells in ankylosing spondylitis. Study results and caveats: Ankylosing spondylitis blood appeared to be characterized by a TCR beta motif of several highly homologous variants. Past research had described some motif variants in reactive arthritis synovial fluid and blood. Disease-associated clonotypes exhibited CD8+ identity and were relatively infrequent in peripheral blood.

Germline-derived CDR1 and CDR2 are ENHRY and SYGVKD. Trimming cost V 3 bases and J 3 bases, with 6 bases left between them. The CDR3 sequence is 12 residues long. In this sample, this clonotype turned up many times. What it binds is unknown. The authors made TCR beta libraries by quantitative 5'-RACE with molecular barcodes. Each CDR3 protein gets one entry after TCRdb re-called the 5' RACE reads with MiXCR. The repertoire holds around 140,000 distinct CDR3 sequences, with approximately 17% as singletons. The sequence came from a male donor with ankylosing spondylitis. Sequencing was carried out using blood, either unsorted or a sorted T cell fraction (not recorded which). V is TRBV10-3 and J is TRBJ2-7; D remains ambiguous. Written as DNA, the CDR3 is TGTGCCATCAGTGACGAAAACTACGAGCAGTACTTC. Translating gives CAISDENYEQYF.